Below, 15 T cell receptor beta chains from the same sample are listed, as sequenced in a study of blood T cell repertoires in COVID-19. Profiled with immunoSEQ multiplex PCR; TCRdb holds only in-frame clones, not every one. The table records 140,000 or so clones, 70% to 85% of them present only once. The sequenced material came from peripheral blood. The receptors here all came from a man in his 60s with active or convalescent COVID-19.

The CDR3: CASSFSGGQGARNEQFF. For the CDR3, the DNA is TGTGCCAGCAGCTTTTCGGGAGGACAGGGGGCACGCAATGAGCAGTTCTTC. The chain combines TRBV7-2 with TRBJ2-1; 11 bases are a match to TRBD1. The J segment lost 6 bases and the V segment lost 3 bases, leaving 10 bases of the junction unmatched. The germline CDR1 and CDR2 sequences are SGHTA and FQGNSA. This CDR3 is 17 amino acids long.

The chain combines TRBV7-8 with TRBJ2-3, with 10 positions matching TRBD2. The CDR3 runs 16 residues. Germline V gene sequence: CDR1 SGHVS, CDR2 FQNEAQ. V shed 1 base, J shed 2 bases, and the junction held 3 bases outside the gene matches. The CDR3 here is CASSLESGGVTDTQYF. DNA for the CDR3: TGTGCCAGCAGCTTAGAGAGCGGGGGGGTCACAGATACGCAGTATTTT.

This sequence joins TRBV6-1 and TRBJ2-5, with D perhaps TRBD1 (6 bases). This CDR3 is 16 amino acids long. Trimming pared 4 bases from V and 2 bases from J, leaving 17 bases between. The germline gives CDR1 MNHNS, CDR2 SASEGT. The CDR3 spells CASSVLGRGYQETQYF. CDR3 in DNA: TGTGCCAGCAGTGTGTTGGGCAGGGGATATCAAGAGACCCAGTACTTC.

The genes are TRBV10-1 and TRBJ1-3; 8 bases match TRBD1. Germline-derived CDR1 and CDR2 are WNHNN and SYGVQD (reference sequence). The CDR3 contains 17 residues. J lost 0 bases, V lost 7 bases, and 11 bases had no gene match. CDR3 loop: CASTYRDRRGSGNTIYF. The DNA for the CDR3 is TGCGCCAGCACTTACCGGGACAGGCGAGGCTCTGGAAACACCATATATTTT.

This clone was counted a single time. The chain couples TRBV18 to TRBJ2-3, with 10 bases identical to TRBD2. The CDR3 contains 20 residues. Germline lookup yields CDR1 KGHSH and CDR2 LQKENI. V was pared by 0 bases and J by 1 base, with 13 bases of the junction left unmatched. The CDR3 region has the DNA TGTGCCAGCTCACCACCTATGGGAAGCGGGAGGGCCTCTGGCACAGATACGCAGTATTTT. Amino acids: CASSPPMGSGRASGTDTQYF.

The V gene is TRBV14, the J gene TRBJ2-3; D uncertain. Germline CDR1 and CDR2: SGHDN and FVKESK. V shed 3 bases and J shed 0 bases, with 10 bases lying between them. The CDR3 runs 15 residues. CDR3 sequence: CASSQLTASTDTQYF. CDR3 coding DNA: TGTGCCAGCAGCCAGCTTACAGCCAGCACAGATACGCAGTATTTT.

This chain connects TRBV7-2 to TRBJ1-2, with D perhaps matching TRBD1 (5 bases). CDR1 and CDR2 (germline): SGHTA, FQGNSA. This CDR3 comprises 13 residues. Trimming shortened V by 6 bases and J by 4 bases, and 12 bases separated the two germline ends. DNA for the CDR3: TGTGCCAGCAGTCGAGATCAGGGCTATGGCTACACCTTC. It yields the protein CASSRDQGYGYTF.

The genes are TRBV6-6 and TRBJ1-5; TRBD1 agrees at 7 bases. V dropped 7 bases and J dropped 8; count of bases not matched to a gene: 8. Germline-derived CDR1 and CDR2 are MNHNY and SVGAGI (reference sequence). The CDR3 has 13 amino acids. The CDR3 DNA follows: TGTGCCAGCACCAGGGGGAGAGAGGAGCCCCAGCATTTT. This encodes CASTRGREEPQHF.

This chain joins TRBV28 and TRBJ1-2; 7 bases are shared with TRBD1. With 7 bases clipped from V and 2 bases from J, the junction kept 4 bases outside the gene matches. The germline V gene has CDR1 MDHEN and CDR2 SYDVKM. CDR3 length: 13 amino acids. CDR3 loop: CASITRGNYGYTF. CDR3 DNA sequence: TGTGCCAGCATTACCAGGGGGAACTATGGCTACACCTTC.

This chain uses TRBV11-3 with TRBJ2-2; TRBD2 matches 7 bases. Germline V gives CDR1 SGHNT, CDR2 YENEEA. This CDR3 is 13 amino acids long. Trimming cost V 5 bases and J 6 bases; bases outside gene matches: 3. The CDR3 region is CASSPGGPGELFF. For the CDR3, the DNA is TGTGCCAGCAGCCCGGGGGGACCCGGGGAGCTGTTTTTT.

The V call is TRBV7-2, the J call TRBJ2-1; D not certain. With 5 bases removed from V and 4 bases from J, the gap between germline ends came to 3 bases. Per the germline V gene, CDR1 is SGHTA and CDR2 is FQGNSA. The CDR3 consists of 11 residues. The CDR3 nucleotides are TGTGCCAGCAGCCCTTACAATGAGCAGTTCTTC. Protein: CASSPYNEQFF.

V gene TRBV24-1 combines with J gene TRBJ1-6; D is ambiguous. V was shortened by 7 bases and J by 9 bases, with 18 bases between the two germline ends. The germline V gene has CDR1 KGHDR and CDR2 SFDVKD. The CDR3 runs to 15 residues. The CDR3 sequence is CATRNPGILFSPLHF. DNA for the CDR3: TGTGCCACCAGAAACCCCGGGATACTTTTTTCACCCCTCCACTTT.

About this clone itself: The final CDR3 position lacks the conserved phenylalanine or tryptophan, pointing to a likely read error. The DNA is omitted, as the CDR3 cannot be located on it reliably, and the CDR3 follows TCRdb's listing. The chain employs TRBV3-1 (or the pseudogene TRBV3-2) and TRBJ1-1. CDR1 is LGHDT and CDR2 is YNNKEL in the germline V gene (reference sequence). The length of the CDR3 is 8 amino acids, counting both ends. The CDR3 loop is CASSQDIR.

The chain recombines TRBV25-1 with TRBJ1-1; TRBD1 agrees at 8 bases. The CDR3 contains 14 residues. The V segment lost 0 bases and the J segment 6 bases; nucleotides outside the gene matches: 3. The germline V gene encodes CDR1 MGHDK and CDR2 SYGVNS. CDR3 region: CASSEYVQGAEAFF. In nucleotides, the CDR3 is TGTGCCAGCAGTGAATACGTACAGGGGGCTGAAGCTTTCTTT.

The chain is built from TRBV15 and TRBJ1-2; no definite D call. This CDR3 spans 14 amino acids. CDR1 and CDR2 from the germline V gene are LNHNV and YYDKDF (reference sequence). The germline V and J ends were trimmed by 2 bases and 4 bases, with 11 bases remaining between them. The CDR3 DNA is TGTGCCACCAGCAGATTTGGAGAGGGCTATGGCTACACCTTC. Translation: CATSRFGEGYGYTF. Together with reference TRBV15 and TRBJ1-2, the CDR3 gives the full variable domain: DAMVIQNPRYQVTQFGKPVTLSCSQTLNHNVMYWYQQKSSQAPKLLFHYYDKDFNNEADTPDNFQSRRPNTSFCFLDIRSPGLGDTAMYLCATSRFGEGYGYTFGSGTRLTVV.